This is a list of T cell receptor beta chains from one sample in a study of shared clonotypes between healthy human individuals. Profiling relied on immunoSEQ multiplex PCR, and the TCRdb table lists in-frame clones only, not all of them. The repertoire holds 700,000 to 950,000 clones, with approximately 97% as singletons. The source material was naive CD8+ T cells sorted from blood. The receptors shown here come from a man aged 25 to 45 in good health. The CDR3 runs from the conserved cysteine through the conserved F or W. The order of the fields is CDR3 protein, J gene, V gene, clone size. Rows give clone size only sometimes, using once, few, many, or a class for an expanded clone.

CDR3: CASSFSGRVSHLDTQYF; J: TRBJ2-3; V: TRBV5-1; size: .
CDR3: CSVERQGTEAFF; J: TRBJ1-1; V: TRBV29-1; size: .
CDR3: CASRARQGAREQYF; J: TRBJ2-7; V: TRBV28; size: once
CDR3: CASADDQLLAPHNEQFF; J: TRBJ2-1; V: TRBV12-5; size: .
CDR3: CASSPSGNAGEANEQFF; J: TRBJ2-1; V: TRBV7-9; size: .
CDR3: CASSPDVAGVDEQYF; J: TRBJ2-7; V: TRBV5-1; size: once
CDR3: CASSYSISYEQYF; J: TRBJ2-7; V: TRBV6-5; size: .
CDR3: CASSLVGDTQYF; J: TRBJ2-3; V: TRBV7-2; size: .
CDR3: CASSFSPRGNTGELFF; J: TRBJ2-2; V: TRBV11-2; size: .
CDR3: CASSRTRGANLYGYTF; J: TRBJ1-2; V: TRBV7-9; size: once
CDR3: CASSLGTSGSNEQFF; J: TRBJ2-1; V: TRBV5-4; size: once
CDR3: CASSPGLADRYNEQFF; J: TRBJ2-1; V: TRBV5-1; size: .
CDR3: CASSLVFSGSPSYNEQFF; J: TRBJ2-1; V: TRBV5-1; size: .
CDR3: CASSGTRVGPYNEQFF; J: TRBJ2-1; V: TRBV7-8; size: .
CDR3: CASSLTGSRQPQHF; J: TRBJ1-5; V: TRBV7-9; size: .
CDR3: CASSEAAGYYGYTF; J: TRBJ1-2; V: TRBV2; size: .
CDR3: CASSFWGEGQETQYF; J: TRBJ2-5; V: TRBV11-2; size: once
CDR3: CASSYGLTGELFF; J: TRBJ2-2; V: TRBV6-6; size: .